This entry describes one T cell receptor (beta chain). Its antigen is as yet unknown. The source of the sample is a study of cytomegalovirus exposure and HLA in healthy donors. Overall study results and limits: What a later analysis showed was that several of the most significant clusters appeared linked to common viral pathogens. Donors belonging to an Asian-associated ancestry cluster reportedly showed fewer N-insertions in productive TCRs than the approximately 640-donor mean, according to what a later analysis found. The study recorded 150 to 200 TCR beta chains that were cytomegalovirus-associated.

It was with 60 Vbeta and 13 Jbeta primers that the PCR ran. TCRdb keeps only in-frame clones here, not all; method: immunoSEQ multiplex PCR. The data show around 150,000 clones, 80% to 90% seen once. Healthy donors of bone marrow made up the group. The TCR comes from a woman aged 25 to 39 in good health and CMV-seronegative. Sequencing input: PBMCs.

CDR3 residues: CAWSGWGLAGGSYEQYF. CDR3 nucleotide sequence: TGTGCCTGGAGTGGATGGGGACTAGCGGGAGGATCCTACGAGCAGTACTTC. The rearrangement joins TRBV30 to TRBJ2-7, with TRBD2 matching over 15 bases. The CDR3 consists of 17 residues. Looked up from germline, CDR1 is GTSNPN and CDR2 is SVGIG (reference sequence). Trimming at V came to 1 base and at J to 1 base, leaving 5 bases not matched to a gene.